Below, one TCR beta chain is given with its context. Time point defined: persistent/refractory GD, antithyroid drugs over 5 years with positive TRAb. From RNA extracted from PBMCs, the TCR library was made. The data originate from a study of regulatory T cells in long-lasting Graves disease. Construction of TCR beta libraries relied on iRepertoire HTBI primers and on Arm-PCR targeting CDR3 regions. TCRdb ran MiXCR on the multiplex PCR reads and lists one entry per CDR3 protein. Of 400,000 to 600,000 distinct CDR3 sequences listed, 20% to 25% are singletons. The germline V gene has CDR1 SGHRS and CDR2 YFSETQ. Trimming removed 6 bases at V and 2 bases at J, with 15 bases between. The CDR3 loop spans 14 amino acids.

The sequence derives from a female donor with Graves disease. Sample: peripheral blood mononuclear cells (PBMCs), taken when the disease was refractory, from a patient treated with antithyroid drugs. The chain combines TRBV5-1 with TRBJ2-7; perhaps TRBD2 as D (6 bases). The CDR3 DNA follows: TGCGCCAGCAAGAAGGAAGGGAGGACCTACGAGCAGTACTTC. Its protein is CASKKEGRTYEQYF.